These 26 T cell receptor beta chains were all obtained from the same sample, sequenced in a study of shared clonotypes between healthy human individuals. The data were produced by immunoSEQ multiplex PCR, yet TCRdb's version contains in-frame clones alone and is incomplete. The sample contains over a million clones, around 97% of which appear only once. The material sequenced was naive CD4+ T cells sorted from blood. The subset here: CD45RA+ positively selected. Receptors originate from a man younger than 45 in good health.

J is TRBJ1-4 and V is TRBV28; D is undetermined. The CDR3 is made up of 16 amino acids. The germline V gene has CDR1 MDHEN and CDR2 SYDVKM. V was pared by 4 bases and J by 8 bases, with 20 bases between. CDR3 protein: CASSSRVGGWEEKLFF. CDR3 in DNA: TGTGCCAGCAGTTCACGCGTGGGTGGCTGGGAAGAAAAACTGTTTTTT.

CDR3: CAITEGRRYGYTF. In DNA form, the CDR3 reads TGTGCCATCACAGAGGGGAGGCGGTATGGCTACACCTTC. The chain couples TRBV28 to TRBJ1-2, with D perhaps matching TRBD1 (5 bases). Trimming stripped 10 bases from V and 5 bases from J, with 17 bases between. This CDR3 has 13 residues. CDR1 and CDR2 from the germline V gene are MDHEN and SYDVKM.

A remark on this clone: This sample includes further DNA sequences coding for the same CDR3. The V gene is TRBV27, the J gene TRBJ1-5; D remains unclear. The CDR3 spans 13 residues. Germline V gene sequence: CDR1 MNHEY, CDR2 SMNVEV (reference sequence). V was shortened by 6 bases and J by 4 bases, with 10 bases between the two germline ends. The CDR3: CASSPRGNQPQHF. The DNA for the CDR3 is TGTGCCAGCAGCCCCCGGGGTAATCAGCCCCAGCATTTT.

The chain links TRBV10-3 to TRBJ1-2; 8 nucleotides align to TRBD1. Trimming at V came to 4 bases and at J to 5 bases, leaving 18 bases not matched to a gene. CDR1 is ENHRY and CDR2 is SYGVKD in the germline V gene. This CDR3 is built from 18 residues. CDR3 in amino acids: CAISAPSGSPGQVYGYTF. CDR3 nucleotides: TGTGCCATCAGTGCTCCTTCCGGGAGTCCGGGACAGGTGTATGGCTACACCTTC.

V usage is TRBV28 and J usage is TRBJ2-1; 10 positions agree with TRBD1. Germline V gene data show CDR1 as MDHEN and CDR2 as SYDVKM. Losses at the gene ends were 5 bases for V and 8 bases for J; bases not matched to a gene: 15. This CDR3 spans 17 amino acids. CDR3 bases: TGTGCCAGCAGTCCCGGGGGGGCCGGGACAGGGGACGATGAGCAGTTCTTC. Its protein is CASSPGGAGTGDDEQFF. The variable domain in full, completed from reference TRBV28 and TRBJ2-1, reads DVKVTQSSRYLVKRTGEKVFLECVQDMDHENMFWYRQDPGLGLRLIYFSYDVKMKEKGDIPEGYSVSREKKERFSLILESASTNQTSMYLCASSPGGAGTGDDEQFFGPGTRLTVL.

The genes are TRBV28 and TRBJ1-5; no definite D call. Trimming cost V 0 bases and J 0 bases, with 3 bases left between them. CDR3 size: 14 residues. Per germline, CDR1 MDHEN and CDR2 SYDVKM. The CDR3 is CASSLWDSNQPQHF. CDR3 bases: TGTGCCAGCAGTTTATGGGATAGCAATCAGCCCCAGCATTTT.

V is TRBV27 and J is TRBJ1-5; no clear D gene. The V end lost 5 bases, the J end lost 0 bases, and 14 bases lay between the germline ends. Germline V gene sequence: CDR1 MNHEY, CDR2 SMNVEV (reference sequence). CDR3 length equals 16 residues. DNA of the CDR3: TGTGCCAGCAGTACATTGTCCGGGGTTAGCAATCAGCCCCAGCATTTT. Protein sequence: CASSTLSGVSNQPQHF.

The chain combines TRBV7-6 with TRBJ2-3, with unresolved D. The CDR3 is made up of 12 amino acids. The germline CDR1 and CDR2 sequences are SGHVS and FNYEAQ. Trimming took off 1 base at V and 6 bases at J, with 5 bases between the two ends. The DNA of the CDR3 is TGTGCCAGCAGCTTAGTTGCGGATACGCAGTATTTT. This gives the protein CASSLVADTQYF.

The rearrangement joins TRBV14 to TRBJ2-3; tentative D call: TRBD1 (7 bases). Trimming pared 4 bases from V and 5 bases from J, leaving 19 bases between. The germline gives CDR1 SGHDN, CDR2 FVKESK. There are 16 residues in the CDR3. Here the CDR3 DNA reads TGTGCCAGCAGCCGTCTCTTGCCCCAGGGGGGAGATACGCAGTATTTT. This codes for CASSRLLPQGGDTQYF.

This rearrangement joins TRBV7-2 to TRBJ2-7; D perhaps matches TRBD1 (6 bases). The CDR3 has 13 amino acids. V lost 7 bases and J lost 3, with 13 bases in between. The germline V gene has CDR1 SGHTA and CDR2 FQGNSA. CDR3 bases: TGTGCCAGCATCCGACAGGAAGGCTACGAGCAGTACTTC. It yields the protein CASIRQEGYEQYF. The full variable domain, completed using reference TRBV7-2 and TRBJ2-7, is GAGVSQSPSNKVTEKGKDVELRCDPISGHTALYWYRQSLGQGLEFLIYFQGNSAPDKSGLPSDRFSAERTGGSVSTLTIQRTQQEDSAVYLCASIRQEGYEQYFGPGTRLTVT.

The chain has TRBV19 and TRBJ1-5; a possible D gene is TRBD1 (5 bases). CDR1 and CDR2 (germline): LNHDA, SQIVND (reference sequence). The CDR3 has 15 residues. The ends were cut back, 7 bases at V and 2 bases at J, with 15 bases in the middle. For the CDR3, the DNA is TGTGCCAGTACCACCAGGGTATTTGGCAATCAGCCCCAGCATTTT. Amino acids: CASTTRVFGNQPQHF.

This chain connects TRBV10-3 to TRBJ2-1; D remains ambiguous. Germline V gene lookup returns CDR1 ENHRY and CDR2 SYGVKD. V lost 8 bases and J lost 8, with 16 bases in between. This CDR3 contains 13 residues. The CDR3 reads CAIGRNQVDEQFF. As DNA, the CDR3 is TGTGCCATCGGACGGAACCAGGTCGATGAGCAGTTCTTC.

This chain connects TRBV5-6 to TRBJ2-7; D is perhaps TRBD1 or TRBD2 (5 bases each). Germline V gives CDR1 SGHDT, CDR2 YYEEEE. The CDR3 loop spans 14 amino acids. Trimming removed 3 bases from V and 1 base from J, with 11 bases in between. The CDR3 DNA reads as TGTGCCAGCAGCTGGGGAGAGGGGTCCTACGAGCAGTACTTC. This sequence encodes CASSWGEGSYEQYF.

This rearrangement joins TRBV10-3 to TRBJ2-1, with 7 bases lining up with TRBD2. The CDR3 is 14 amino acids. With 6 bases clipped from V and 7 bases from J, the junction kept 9 bases outside the gene matches. Germline V gene lookup returns CDR1 ENHRY and CDR2 SYGVKD. The CDR3 coding sequence is TGTGCCATCAGAGAGGGAGGGTCTAAGAATGAGCAGTTCTTC. Its translation is CAIREGGSKNEQFF.

The chain links TRBV18 to TRBJ1-1; 10 bases align to TRBD1. Germline CDR1 KGHSH, CDR2 LQKENI. V gave up 4 bases and J gave up 11 bases; unmatched junction bases: 7. This CDR3 has 13 residues. The CDR3 DNA sequence: TGTGCCAGCTCACTAGGGACAGGGGAATCGGCTTTCTTT. It encodes CASSLGTGESAFF.

Notes on this clone: Different DNA sequences within this sample yield the same CDR3. The J gene is TRBJ2-1, the V gene TRBV4-3; D is ambiguous. The V end was cut by 2 bases, the J end by 7 bases, with 6 bases between. In germline, CDR1 is LGHNA, CDR2 YSLEER. This CDR3 spans 12 amino acids. CDR3 coding DNA: TGCGCCAGCAGCCAAACTCCTAATGAGCAGTTCTTC. Protein: CASSQTPNEQFF.

V is TRBV11-2 and J is TRBJ2-7, with D tentatively TRBD1 or TRBD2 (6 bases each). The CDR3 is 14 amino acids. CDR1 SGHAT and CDR2 FQNNGV come from the germline V gene. Trimming took off 1 base at V and 3 bases at J, with 10 bases between the two ends. The DNA for the CDR3 is TGTGCCAGCAGCTTAGGGGGGGCACACTACGAGCAGTACTTC. As protein: CASSLGGAHYEQYF.

The V and J genes are TRBV5-4 and TRBJ2-3; no reliable D call. Germline assignment: CDR1 SGHNT and CDR2 YYREEE (reference sequence). V lost 3 bases to trimming and J lost 7 bases, with 21 bases between them. The CDR3 is 16 residues long. CDR3 in amino acids: CASSSEGSKLGYTQYF. CDR3 coding DNA: TGTGCCAGCAGCTCCGAAGGGTCTAAACTTGGGTATACGCAGTATTTT.

This clone occurred once. The chain recombines TRBV9 with TRBJ2-1, with 9 bases that match TRBD1. Germline CDR1 is SGDLS and CDR2 is YYNGEE. The CDR3 is made up of 15 amino acids. The V and J ends lost 0 bases and 9 bases, in that order; junction bases with no gene match: 7. In DNA form, the CDR3 reads TGTGCCAGCAGCGTAGGACAGGGGGGTGTTGGTGAGCAGTTCTTC. Encoded protein: CASSVGQGGVGEQFF.

The CDR3 sequence is CASSLDFPGQVIPDTQYF. The CDR3 DNA reads as TGTGCCAGCAGCTTAGACTTCCCGGGACAAGTTATCCCAGATACGCAGTATTTT. This chain links TRBV11-2 with TRBJ2-3, with D maybe TRBD1 (6 bases). CDR3 length: 18 residues. Germline values: CDR1 SGHAT, CDR2 FQNNGV. V was trimmed by 0 bases and J by 4 bases, leaving 20 bases between them.

The chain uses TRBV6-5 and TRBJ2-3; TRBD1 agrees at 10 bases. The CDR3 consists of 15 residues. The junction had 8 bases not matched to a gene; V was cut back by 5 bases and J by 6 bases. Germline V gene lookup returns CDR1 MNHEY and CDR2 SVGAGI. CDR3 coding DNA: TGTGCCAGCAGTAGGAGACAGGGGGCGAGGGATACGCAGTATTTT. This encodes CASSRRQGARDTQYF.

In its sample, this clone was seen once. The chain has TRBV30 and TRBJ2-7, with TRBD1 as a possible D gene (7 bases). Germline V gives CDR1 GTSNPN, CDR2 SVGIG (reference sequence). The V and J ends lost 5 bases and 7 bases respectively, with 30 bases between them. This CDR3 is 17 amino acids long. CDR3 protein: CAWGVGFGPQGGLEQYF. In DNA, the CDR3 is TGTGCCTGGGGAGTAGGATTTGGACCCCAGGGGGGCCTTGAGCAGTACTTC.

This chain connects TRBV28 to TRBJ1-1; TRBD1 matches at 8 bases. J was trimmed by 0 bases and V by 5 bases; bases with no gene match: 5. Germline V lookup: CDR1 MDHEN, CDR2 SYDVKM. This CDR3 is built from 15 residues. CDR3 residues: CASSARTGMNTEAFF. As DNA, the CDR3 is TGTGCCAGCAGTGCAAGGACAGGGATGAACACTGAAGCTTTCTTT. Full variable domain (remainder filled in from reference TRBV28 and TRBJ1-1): DVKVTQSSRYLVKRTGEKVFLECVQDMDHENMFWYRQDPGLGLRLIYFSYDVKMKEKGDIPEGYSVSREKKERFSLILESASTNQTSMYLCASSARTGMNTEAFFGQGTRLTVV.

The chain carries TRBV5-5 and TRBJ2-1; 10 bases match TRBD2. The CDR3 is 14 residues long. The germline V gene encodes CDR1 SGHKS and CDR2 YYEKEE (reference sequence). J lost 15 bases, V lost 2 bases, and 11 bases had no gene match. CDR3 DNA sequence: TGTGCCAGCAGCTTAGGCTTCGGACTAGCGGTCCTGTTCTTC. Translation: CASSLGFGLAVLFF.

J is TRBJ2-6 and V is TRBV5-1; 10 bases match TRBD1. V trimming: 2 bases; J trimming: 4 bases; junction bases outside the gene matches: 9. The V gene's germline CDR1 is SGHRS and CDR2 YFSETQ. There are 18 residues in the CDR3. The CDR3 coding sequence is TGCGCCAGCAGCTTACCTACGGGACAGGGGACAGGGGCCAACGTCCTGACTTTC. This encodes CASSLPTGQGTGANVLTF.

This chain joins TRBV5-5 and TRBJ2-7, with 8 bases matching TRBD2. This CDR3 is 15 amino acids long. V shed 4 bases, J shed 3 bases, and the junction held 9 bases outside the gene matches. Germline assignment: CDR1 SGHKS and CDR2 YYEKEE (reference sequence). The CDR3 coding sequence is TGTGCCAGCAGCCTCGGGCTAGCGGGTCTCTACGAGCAGTACTTC. Translated, it gives CASSLGLAGLYEQYF.